Below are 7 T cell receptor beta chains sequenced from a single sample in a study of STAT3 mutations in large granular lymphocyte leukemia. Libraries were prepared by immunoSEQ multiplex PCR; TCRdb keeps only in-frame clonotypes and omits some of them. The sample holds some 5,900 clones, roughly 87% seen once. Their antigens remain unidentified. General study findings and limits: In T-cell large granular lymphocyte leukemia, about half of patients showed multiple immunodominant subclonotypes.

The sequenced material came from PBMCs. These receptors were taken from a human donor with T large granular lymphocyte leukemia. Some clones in this sample may be carry-over from other donors' samples.

The chain couples TRBV5-3 to TRBJ2-6; D ambiguous. TRBV5-3 is known as an ORF, though its function is uncertain. This CDR3 comprises 15 residues. Trimming cost V 2 bases and J 1 base, with 7 bases left between them. The CDR3 region has the DNA TGTGCCAGAAGCTTTGGTGTGTCTGGGGCCAACGTCCTGACTTTC. Protein product: CARSFGVSGANVLTF.

This clone was recorded a few times. At one of its ends the junction is not consistent with the germline gene, which may arise from a read error. CDR3 DNA sequence: TGTGCTAGCAGCTTAGCGGGGGCCTACGAGCAGTACTTC. Its protein is CASSLAGAYEQYF. This chain joins TRBV7-7 and TRBJ2-7; 9 nucleotides align to TRBD2. Germline-derived CDR1 and CDR2 are SSHAT and FNYEAQ (reference sequence). The CDR3 spans 13 residues.

V gene TRBV5-1 combines with J gene TRBJ2-5; D uncertain. This CDR3 comprises 12 residues. The germline gives CDR1 SGHRS, CDR2 YFSETQ. The V gene lost 4 bases and the J gene lost 4 bases, with 8 bases spanning the gap. In nucleotides, the CDR3 is TGCGCCAGCAGCCCCTGGGGAGAGACCCAGTACTTC. Encoded protein: CASSPWGETQYF.

The chain joins TRBV9 to TRBJ2-7, with D perhaps being TRBD1 or TRBD2 (5 bases each). V was pared by 3 bases and J by 2 bases, with 15 bases between. The CDR3 spans 15 residues. Germline CDR1 and CDR2: SGDLS and YYNGEE. The CDR3: CASSGGTERTYEQYF. The CDR3 bases are TGTGCCAGCAGCGGTGGGACGGAGAGAACCTACGAGCAGTACTTC.

The V call is TRBV25-1, the J call TRBJ2-7, with D hard to call. Germline V CDR1 and CDR2: MGHDK, SYGVNS. CDR3 length: 11 residues. The V end lost 5 bases, the J end lost 3 bases, and 5 bases lay between the germline ends. CDR3 nucleotides: TGTGCCAGCAGTAAGATCTACGAGCAGTACTTC. Protein product: CASSKIYEQYF.

Only a few counts were recorded for this clone. An end of the junction does not agree with germline; a read error may underlie this. The genes are TRBV23-1 and TRBJ2-6, with D perhaps being TRBD1 or TRBD2 (5 bases each). TRBV23-1 is an ORF for which the function is uncertain. CDR3 length: 18 residues. Here the CDR3 reads CASSQGELRNKSGQRPDF. DNA for the CDR3: TGCGCCAGCAGTCAGGGGGAGCTACGCAACAAATCGGGCCAACGTCCTGACTTC.

The chain joins TRBV5-1 to TRBJ2-3; D not certain. The V end was cut by 3 bases, the J end by 1 base, with 9 bases between. This CDR3 has 14 residues. In germline, CDR1 is SGHRS, CDR2 YFSETQ. This CDR3 is CASSSGRGTDTQYF. The DNA of the CDR3 is TGCGCCAGCAGCTCGGGTCGGGGCACAGATACGCAGTATTTT.